This TCR beta chain was retrieved from a study of CD8 T cells in Susac syndrome. Study observations and caveats: The number of individuals included in the study's TCR sequencing and HLA analysis was acknowledged as relatively small. Clonal expansion was present among Susac CD8+ cells. This expansion reached its peak in TEMRA cells and in active patients.

The CDR3 consists of 13 residues. V was trimmed by 3 bases and J by 0 bases, leaving 3 bases between them. Germline CDR1 LNHNV, CDR2 YYDKDF (reference sequence). A word on this clonotype: Its antigen is not identified.

RNA, at roughly 0.45 to 1 ug, was reverse transcribed with random hexamers. A single record per CDR3 protein comes from TCRdb applying MiXCR to the immunoSEQ multiplex PCR reads. The table has about 85,000 distinct CDR3 sequences, approximately 95% seen once; the top ten hold approximately 0.49%. This clonotype was sampled from a human donor with Susac syndrome. The V call is TRBV15, the J call TRBJ1-5; D not certain. Sequencing was done on a sample of CD8+ T cells from PBMCs. Here the CDR3 reads CATSSDSNQPQHF. DNA for the CDR3: TGTGCCACCAGCAGTGATAGCAATCAGCCCCAGCATTTT.